This T cell receptor beta chain was profiled in a study of blood T cell repertoires in COVID-19. Study context: Samples came from the United States, Italy and Spain, spanning acute and convalescent COVID-19. T cells, B-cell-depleted T cells, or PBMCs provided the cDNA or gDNA that served as material.

With 4 bases clipped from V and 7 bases from J, the junction kept 7 bases outside the gene matches. The CDR3 consists of 13 residues. Germline V gene lookup returns CDR1 SGDLS and CDR2 YYNGEE. Original handling: From reference gene primer amplification, estimates of nucleated cell counts were derived. Clones were read by immunoSEQ multiplex PCR, and TCRdb kept only the in-frame ones, dropping some. The V and J calls and the clone size are those of that table, but D and trimming were determined from the DNA. Of 45,000 or so clones detected, roughly 80% appear once; the ten largest clones hold about 14%.

The chain links TRBV9 to TRBJ2-7, with TRBD1 matching over 8 bases. Source material: peripheral blood. This TCR was sampled from a human donor in a cohort sampled during active COVID-19. CDR3 loop: CASSLRQGREQYF. The CDR3 DNA reads as TGTGCCAGCAGCCTTCGACAGGGGCGAGAGCAGTACTTC.